Following are 18 T cell receptor beta chains from one sample sequenced in a study of identical twins. MiXCR was run by TCRdb on the 5' RACE reads, yielding one entry per CDR3 protein. The table records about 520,000 distinct CDR3 sequences, around 20% of them present only once. This same sample was also part of a study on T cells expressing NK-cell markers.

Sequenced input: CD4+ T cells sorted from blood. These receptors came from a young woman in good health.

The chain combines TRBV12-3 or TRBV12-4 with TRBJ2-7; D is perhaps TRBD1 (5 bases). V lost 6 bases, J lost 1 base, and 13 bases lay in between. The CDR3 is made up of 14 amino acids. The CDR3, as DNA: TGTGCCAGCAGCCGACAGCGCTATTCCTACGAGCAGTACTTC. It is translated as CASSRQRYSYEQYF.

The table lists this clonotype with a few counts. V and J are TRBV6-2 or TRBV6-3 and TRBJ2-7, with unresolved D. This CDR3 has 14 residues. The V end was cut by 7 bases, the J end by 1 base, with 14 bases between. Germline V lookup: CDR1 MNHEY, CDR2 SVGEGT. The CDR3 coding sequence is TGTGCCAGCAAGGGCTCCGGACGATCCTACGAGCAGTACTTC. Amino acids: CASKGSGRSYEQYF.

The chain has TRBV6-2 or TRBV6-3 and TRBJ2-1; a weak D match, TRBD1 (6 bases). This CDR3 has 14 residues. The germline V gene encodes CDR1 MNHEY and CDR2 SVGEGT. V gave up 6 bases and J gave up 7 bases, with 16 bases separating them. For the CDR3, the DNA is TGTGCCAGCAGAACGCCTTCCACAGGGAATGAGCAGTTCTTC. Protein: CASRTPSTGNEQFF.

This clonotype has only a few counts. This chain uses TRBV7-9 with TRBJ1-2; perhaps TRBD1 as D (5 bases). V lost 5 bases and J 0 bases, leaving 13 bases between the germline ends. Germline V lookup: CDR1 SEHNR, CDR2 FQNEAQ (reference sequence). CDR3 length: 15 residues. For the CDR3, the DNA is TGTGCCAGCAGCCTTGCGGGACGGACTAACTATGGCTACACCTTC. Encoded protein: CASSLAGRTNYGYTF.

This clonotype was observed a few times. This chain uses TRBV12-3 or TRBV12-4 with TRBJ1-4, with D perhaps matching TRBD1 (6 bases). Trimming stripped 4 bases from V and 11 bases from J, with 17 bases between. The CDR3 has 14 amino acids. This CDR3 reads CASSSPKTGGKLFF. The CDR3 DNA reads as TGTGCCAGCAGTTCCCCAAAGACAGGTGGGAAACTGTTTTTT.

This clonotype came up a few times. The gene calls are TRBV20-1 and TRBJ2-1; TRBD2 matches at 8 bases. There are 16 residues in the CDR3. The germline CDR1 and CDR2 sequences are DFQATT and SNEGSKA (reference sequence). J was trimmed by 6 bases and V by 3 bases; bases with no gene match: 13. CDR3 amino acids: CSARARGTRASNEQFF. CDR3 nucleotides: TGCAGTGCTAGGGCTAGGGGGACTAGAGCGTCCAATGAGCAGTTCTTC.

The gene calls are TRBV6-5 and TRBJ1-6; the match to TRBD1 covers 8 bases. The CDR3 contains 17 residues. Germline V CDR1 and CDR2: MNHEY, SVGAGI. Trimming at V came to 4 bases and at J to 5 bases, leaving 10 bases not matched to a gene. This CDR3 is CASSLSDRADDNSPLHF. CDR3 nucleotide sequence: TGTGCCAGCAGTTTGTCGGACAGGGCTGATGATAATTCACCCCTCCACTTT.

This clonotype was seen a handful of times. This rearrangement joins TRBV7-2 to TRBJ2-5; D gene unclear. The CDR3 spans 14 residues. The V end was cut by 1 base, the J end by 5 bases, with 11 bases between. Per germline, CDR1 SGHTA and CDR2 FQGNSA. The chain's CDR3 is CASSLVGGWETQYF. The CDR3 region has the DNA TGTGCCAGCAGCTTAGTAGGCGGATGGGAGACCCAGTACTTC.

The chain carries TRBV12-3 or TRBV12-4 and TRBJ1-2; D unresolved. Trimming shortened V by 0 bases and J by 6 bases, and 8 bases separated the two germline ends. This CDR3 is built from 13 residues. CDR3: CASSLAAGHGYTF. In nucleotides, the CDR3 is TGTGCCAGCAGTTTAGCGGCGGGTCATGGCTACACCTTC.

This clonotype appeared many times. The V gene is TRBV7-9, the J gene TRBJ1-1, with 7 bases identical to TRBD1. V dropped 2 bases and J dropped 5; count of bases not matched to a gene: 2. The CDR3 is 13 residues long. Germline values: CDR1 SEHNR, CDR2 FQNEAQ (reference sequence). The chain's CDR3 is CASSLYRGTEAFF. The CDR3 bases are TGTGCCAGCAGCTTATACAGGGGTACTGAAGCTTTCTTT.

This clonotype has more than one count but fewer than ten. Here the CDR3 reads CSARGTSGRAHEQFF. As DNA, the CDR3 is TGCAGTGCTAGAGGGACTAGCGGGAGGGCCCATGAGCAGTTCTTC. The chain has TRBV20-1 and TRBJ2-1, with 15 bases aligning to TRBD2. This CDR3 contains 15 residues. The ends lost 1 base at V and 8 bases at J; junction bases unmatched: 3. The germline CDR1 and CDR2 sequences are DFQATT and SNEGSKA (reference sequence).

This clonotype occurred a few times. This chain links TRBV3-1 with TRBJ2-1; 10 nucleotides match TRBD2. Germline V gene sequence: CDR1 LGHDT, CDR2 YNNKEL (reference sequence). CDR3 length: 16 residues. The V and J ends lost 6 bases and 3 bases, in that order; junction bases with no gene match: 8. DNA of the CDR3: TGTGCCAGCAGGGCGGATAGCGGGGGGTACTACAATGAGCAGTTCTTC. It is translated as CASRADSGGYYNEQFF.

This chain links TRBV6-5 with TRBJ2-1; no reliable D call. CDR3 length equals 15 residues. Germline lookup yields CDR1 MNHEY and CDR2 SVGAGI. Trimming removed 2 bases from V and 7 bases from J, with 15 bases in between. CDR3 in amino acids: CASSYRRSRNNEQFF. The CDR3 DNA sequence: TGTGCCAGCAGTTACCGACGTTCACGGAATAATGAGCAGTTCTTC.

In its sample, this clonotype was seen a few times. This chain uses TRBV5-8 with TRBJ2-7; D ambiguous. V was trimmed by 0 bases and J by 0 bases, leaving 7 bases between them. In germline, CDR1 is SGHTS, CDR2 YDEGEE. The length of the CDR3 is 14 residues. CDR3 coding DNA: TGTGCCAGCAGCTTGGTTTACATCTCCTACGAGCAGTACTTC. It yields the protein CASSLVYISYEQYF.

The rearrangement links TRBV12-3 or TRBV12-4 to TRBJ2-3; D remains unclear. Trimming stripped 4 bases from V and 0 bases from J, with 5 bases between. The CDR3 runs to 13 residues. The CDR3 sequence is CASSSWSTDTQYF. The DNA of the CDR3 is TGTGCCAGCAGTTCCTGGAGCACAGATACGCAGTATTTT.

The table lists this clonotype with a few counts. The V gene is TRBV29-1, the J gene TRBJ1-2; 7 bases match TRBD1. The germline V gene has CDR1 SQVTM and CDR2 ANQGSEA. After removal of 8 bases from V and 4 bases from J, the junction contained 7 bases not matched to a gene. The CDR3 totals 12 residues. CDR3 residues: CSTRQGVYGYTF. The CDR3 bases are TGCAGCACCCGACAGGGCGTCTATGGCTACACCTTC. The variable domain in full, completed from reference TRBV29-1 and TRBJ1-2, reads SAVISQKPSRDICQRGTSLTIQCQVDSQVTMMFWYRQQPGQSLTLIATANQGSEATYESGFVIDKFPISRPNLTFSTLTVSNMSPEDSSIYLCSTRQGVYGYTFGSGTRLTVV.

This clonotype turned up a few times. The chain has TRBV9 and TRBJ2-3, with D tentatively TRBD1 (6 bases). CDR3 length equals 14 residues. Trimming shortened V by 3 bases and J by 4 bases, and 12 bases separated the two germline ends. The germline CDR1 and CDR2 sequences are SGDLS and YYNGEE. The CDR3 loop reads CASSATGNPDTQYF. The CDR3 nucleotides read TGTGCCAGCAGCGCCACAGGGAATCCAGATACGCAGTATTTT. Complete variable domain (other parts from reference TRBV9 and TRBJ2-3): DSGVTQTPKHLITATGQRVTLRCSPRSGDLSVYWYQQSLDQGLQFLIQYYNGEERAKGNILERFSAQQFPDLHSELNLSSLELGDSALYFCASSATGNPDTQYFGPGTRLTVL.

The chain recombines TRBV7-2 with TRBJ1-1; weak D call: TRBD1 (6 bases). There are 13 residues in the CDR3. From germline, CDR1 is SGHTA and CDR2 FQGNSA. V was shortened by 1 base and J by 5 bases, with 8 bases between the two germline ends. The CDR3 DNA reads as TGTGCCAGCAGCTTAGGGACAGTTACTGAAGCTTTCTTT. It codes for CASSLGTVTEAFF.